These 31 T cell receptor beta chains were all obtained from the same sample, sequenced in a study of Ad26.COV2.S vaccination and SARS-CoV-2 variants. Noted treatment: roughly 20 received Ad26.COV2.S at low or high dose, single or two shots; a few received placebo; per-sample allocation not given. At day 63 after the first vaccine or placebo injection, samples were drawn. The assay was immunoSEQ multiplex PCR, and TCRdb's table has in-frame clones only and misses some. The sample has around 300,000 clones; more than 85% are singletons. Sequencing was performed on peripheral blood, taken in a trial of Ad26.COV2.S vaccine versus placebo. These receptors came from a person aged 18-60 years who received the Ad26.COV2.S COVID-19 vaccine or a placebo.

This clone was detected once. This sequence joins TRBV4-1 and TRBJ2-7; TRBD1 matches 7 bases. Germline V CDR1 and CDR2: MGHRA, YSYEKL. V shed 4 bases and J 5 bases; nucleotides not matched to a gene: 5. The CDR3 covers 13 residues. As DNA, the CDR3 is TGCGCCAGCAGCCCCGCAGGACAGGACGAGCAGTACTTC. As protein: CASSPAGQDEQYF.

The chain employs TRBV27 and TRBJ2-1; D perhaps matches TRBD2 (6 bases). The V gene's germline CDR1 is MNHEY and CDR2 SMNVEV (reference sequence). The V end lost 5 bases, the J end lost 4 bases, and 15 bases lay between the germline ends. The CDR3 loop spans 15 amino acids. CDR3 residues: CASSPGTVRYNEQFF. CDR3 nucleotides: TGTGCCAGCAGTCCCGGGACTGTTAGATACAATGAGCAGTTCTTC.

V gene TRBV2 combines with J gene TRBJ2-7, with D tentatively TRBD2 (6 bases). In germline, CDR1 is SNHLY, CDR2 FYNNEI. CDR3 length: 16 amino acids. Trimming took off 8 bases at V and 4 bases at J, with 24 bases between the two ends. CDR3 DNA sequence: TGTGCCAGCTCTTCGCCGCCGGGGGAATTGGAGTACGAGCAGTACTTC. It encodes CASSSPPGELEYEQYF. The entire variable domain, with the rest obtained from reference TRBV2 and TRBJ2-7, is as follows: EPEVTQTPSHQVTQMGQEVILRCVPISNHLYFYWYRQILGQKVEFLVSFYNNEISEKSEIFDDQFSVERPDGSNFTLKIRSTKLEDSAMYFCASSSPPGELEYEQYFGPGTRLTVT.

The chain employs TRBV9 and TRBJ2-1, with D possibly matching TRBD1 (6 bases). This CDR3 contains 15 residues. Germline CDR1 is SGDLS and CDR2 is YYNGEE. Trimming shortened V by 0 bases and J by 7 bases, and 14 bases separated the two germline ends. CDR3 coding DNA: TGTGCCAGCAGCGTAGGAGTACAGGGTTTTAATGAGCAGTTCTTC. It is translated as CASSVGVQGFNEQFF.

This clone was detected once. This CDR3 reads CASSLEGVTGETQYF. As DNA, the CDR3 is TGTGCCAGCAGCTTAGAGGGGGTTACTGGAGAGACCCAGTACTTC. The chain has TRBV7-2 and TRBJ2-5; D is perhaps TRBD1 (6 bases). The CDR3 covers 15 residues. In germline, CDR1 is SGHTA, CDR2 FQGNSA. V was trimmed by 1 base and J by 4 bases, leaving 13 bases between them.

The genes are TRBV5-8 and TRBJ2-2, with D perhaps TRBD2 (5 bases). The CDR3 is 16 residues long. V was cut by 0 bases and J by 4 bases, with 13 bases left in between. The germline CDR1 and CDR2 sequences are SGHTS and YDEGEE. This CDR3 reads CASSLARRPITGELFF. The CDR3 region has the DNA TGTGCCAGCAGCTTGGCCAGGAGGCCAATCACCGGGGAGCTGTTTTTT.

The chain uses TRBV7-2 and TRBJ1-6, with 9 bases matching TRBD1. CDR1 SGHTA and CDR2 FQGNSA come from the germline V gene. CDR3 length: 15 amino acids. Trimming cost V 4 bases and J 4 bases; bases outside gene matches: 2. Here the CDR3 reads CASSSTGGYNSPLHF. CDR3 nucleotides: TGTGCCAGCAGCTCGACAGGGGGGTATAATTCACCCCTCCACTTT.

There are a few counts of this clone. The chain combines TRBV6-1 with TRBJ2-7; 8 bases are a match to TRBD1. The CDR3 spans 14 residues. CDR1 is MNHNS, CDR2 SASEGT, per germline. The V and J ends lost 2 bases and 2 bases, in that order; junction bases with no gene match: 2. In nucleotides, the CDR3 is TGTGCCAGCAGTGAACAGGGGGCACCCTACGAGCAGTACTTC. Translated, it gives CASSEQGAPYEQYF.

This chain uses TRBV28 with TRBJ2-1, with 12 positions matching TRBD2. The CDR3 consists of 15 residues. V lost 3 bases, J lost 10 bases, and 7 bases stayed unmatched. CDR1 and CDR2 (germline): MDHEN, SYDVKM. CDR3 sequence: CASSLRLAGVREQFF. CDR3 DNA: TGTGCCAGCAGTTTGAGACTAGCGGGAGTGCGCGAGCAGTTCTTC.

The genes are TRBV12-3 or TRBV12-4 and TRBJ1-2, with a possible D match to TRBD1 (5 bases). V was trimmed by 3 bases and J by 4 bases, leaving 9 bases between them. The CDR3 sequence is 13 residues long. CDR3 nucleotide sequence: TGTGCCAGCAGTTTGCAGGGACCCTATGGCTACACCTTC. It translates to CASSLQGPYGYTF.

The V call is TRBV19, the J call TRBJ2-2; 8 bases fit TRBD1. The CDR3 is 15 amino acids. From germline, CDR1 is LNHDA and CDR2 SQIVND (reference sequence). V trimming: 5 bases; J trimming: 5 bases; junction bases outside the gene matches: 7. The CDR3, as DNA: TGTGCCAGTAGTTACTGGACAGGGTATACCGGGGAGCTGTTTTTT. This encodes CASSYWTGYTGELFF.

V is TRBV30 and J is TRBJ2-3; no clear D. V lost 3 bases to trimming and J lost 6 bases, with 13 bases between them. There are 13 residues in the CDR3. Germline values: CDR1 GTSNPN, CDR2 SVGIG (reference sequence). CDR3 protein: CAWSPRPLDTQYF. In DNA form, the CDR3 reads TGTGCCTGGAGCCCCCGGCCTCTTGATACGCAGTATTTT.

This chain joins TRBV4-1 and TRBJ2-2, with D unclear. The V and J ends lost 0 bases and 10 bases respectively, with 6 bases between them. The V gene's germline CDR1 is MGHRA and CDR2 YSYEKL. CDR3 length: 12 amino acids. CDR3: CASSQDRLELFF. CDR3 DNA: TGCGCCAGCAGCCAAGATCGTCTGGAGCTGTTTTTT.

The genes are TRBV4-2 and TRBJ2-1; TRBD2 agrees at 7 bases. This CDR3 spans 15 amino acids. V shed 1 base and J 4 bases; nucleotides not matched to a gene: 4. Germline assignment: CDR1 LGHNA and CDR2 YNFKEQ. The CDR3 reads CASSQGGGPYNEQFF. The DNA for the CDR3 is TGTGCCAGCAGCCAAGGCGGGGGACCTTACAATGAGCAGTTCTTC.

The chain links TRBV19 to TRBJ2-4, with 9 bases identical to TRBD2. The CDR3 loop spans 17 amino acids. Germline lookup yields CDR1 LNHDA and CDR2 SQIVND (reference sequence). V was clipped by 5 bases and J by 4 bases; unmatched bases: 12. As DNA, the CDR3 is TGTGCCAGTAGTGCAAAAAACCCCGGACTAGCGAAAAACATTCAGTACTTC. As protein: CASSAKNPGLAKNIQYF. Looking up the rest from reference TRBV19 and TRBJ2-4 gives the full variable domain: DGGITQSPKYLFRKEGQNVTLSCEQNLNHDAMYWYRQDPGQGLRLIYYSQIVNDFQKGDIAEGYSVSREKKESFPLTVTSAQKNPTAFYLCASSAKNPGLAKNIQYFGAGTRLSVL.

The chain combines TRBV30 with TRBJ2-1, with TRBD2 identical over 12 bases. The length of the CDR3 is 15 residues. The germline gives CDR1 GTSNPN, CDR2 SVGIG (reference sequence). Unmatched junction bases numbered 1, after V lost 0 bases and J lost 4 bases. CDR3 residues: CAWSVGLAGYNEQFF. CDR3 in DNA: TGTGCCTGGAGTGTTGGACTAGCGGGATACAATGAGCAGTTCTTC.

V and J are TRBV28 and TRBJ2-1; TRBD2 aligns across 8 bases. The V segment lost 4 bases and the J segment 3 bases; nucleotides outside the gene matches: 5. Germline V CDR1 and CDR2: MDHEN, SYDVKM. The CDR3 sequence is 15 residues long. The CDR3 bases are TGTGCCAGCAGTTCCCTAGCGGGCTTCTACAATGAGCAGTTCTTC. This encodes CASSSLAGFYNEQFF.

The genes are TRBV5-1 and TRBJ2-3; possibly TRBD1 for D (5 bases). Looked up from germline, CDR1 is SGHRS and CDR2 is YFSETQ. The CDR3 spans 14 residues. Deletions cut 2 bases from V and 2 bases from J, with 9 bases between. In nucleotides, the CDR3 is TGCGCCAGCAGCTTTAAGGGGTCCACAGATACGCAGTATTTT. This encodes CASSFKGSTDTQYF. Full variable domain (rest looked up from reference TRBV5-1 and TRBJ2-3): KAGVTQTPRYLIKTRGQQVTLSCSPISGHRSVSWYQQTPGQGLQFLFEYFSETQRNKGNFPGRFSGRQFSNSRSEMNVSTLELGDSALYLCASSFKGSTDTQYFGPGTRLTVL.

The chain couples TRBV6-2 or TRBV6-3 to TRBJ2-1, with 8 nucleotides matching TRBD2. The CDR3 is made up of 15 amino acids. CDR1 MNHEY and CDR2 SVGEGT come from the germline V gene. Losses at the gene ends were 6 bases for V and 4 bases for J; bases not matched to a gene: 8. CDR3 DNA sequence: TGTGCCAGCAGCCCCGGGGGGGCCGCATACAATGAGCAGTTCTTC. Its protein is CASSPGGAAYNEQFF.

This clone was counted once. The CDR3 loop is CASSLASGVGTDTQYF. Here the CDR3 DNA reads TGTGCCAGCAGCTTAGCTAGCGGGGTAGGCACAGATACGCAGTATTTT. The chain recombines TRBV7-2 with TRBJ2-3; TRBD2 agrees at 8 bases. The germline gives CDR1 SGHTA, CDR2 FQGNSA. After removal of 0 bases from V and 1 base from J, the junction contained 3 bases not matched to a gene. The CDR3 is made up of 16 amino acids. Using reference TRBV7-2 and TRBJ2-3 for the parts outside the CDR3, the full variable domain is GAGVSQSPSNKVTEKGKDVELRCDPISGHTALYWYRQSLGQGLEFLIYFQGNSAPDKSGLPSDRFSAERTGGSVSTLTIQRTQQEDSAVYLCASSLASGVGTDTQYFGPGTRLTVL.

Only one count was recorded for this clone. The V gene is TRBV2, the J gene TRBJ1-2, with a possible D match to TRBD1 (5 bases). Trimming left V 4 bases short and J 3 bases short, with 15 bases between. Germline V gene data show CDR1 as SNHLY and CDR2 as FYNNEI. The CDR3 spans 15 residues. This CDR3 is CASSAPPGSDYGYTF. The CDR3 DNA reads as TGTGCCAGCAGTGCCCCCCCAGGGTCAGACTATGGCTACACCTTC.

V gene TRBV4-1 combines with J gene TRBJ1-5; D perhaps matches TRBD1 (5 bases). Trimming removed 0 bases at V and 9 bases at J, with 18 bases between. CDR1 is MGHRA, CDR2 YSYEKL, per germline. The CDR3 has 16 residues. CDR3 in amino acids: CASSQDKGSKPSPQHF. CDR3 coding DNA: TGCGCCAGCAGCCAAGATAAGGGGTCAAAGCCCTCGCCCCAGCATTTT.

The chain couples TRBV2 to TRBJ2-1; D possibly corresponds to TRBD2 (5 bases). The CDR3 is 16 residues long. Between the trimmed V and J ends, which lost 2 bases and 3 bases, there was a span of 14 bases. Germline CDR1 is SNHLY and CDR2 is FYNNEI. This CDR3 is CASSESTSGSYNEQFF. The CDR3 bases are TGTGCCAGCAGTGAATCAACCAGCGGAAGCTACAATGAGCAGTTCTTC.

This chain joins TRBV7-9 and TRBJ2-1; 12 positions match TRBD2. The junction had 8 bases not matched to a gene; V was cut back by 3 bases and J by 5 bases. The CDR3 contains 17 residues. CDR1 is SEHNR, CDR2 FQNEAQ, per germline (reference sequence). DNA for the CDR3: TGTGCCAGCAGCTTGACTAGCGGGGGCCCAAGTGACAATGAGCAGTTCTTC. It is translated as CASSLTSGGPSDNEQFF.

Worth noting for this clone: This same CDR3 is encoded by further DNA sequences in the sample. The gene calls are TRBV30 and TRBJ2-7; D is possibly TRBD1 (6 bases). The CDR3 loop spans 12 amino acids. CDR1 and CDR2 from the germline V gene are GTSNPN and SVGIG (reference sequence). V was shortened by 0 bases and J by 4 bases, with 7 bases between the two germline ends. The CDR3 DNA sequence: TGTGCCTGGAGTGTACAGGGATACGAGCAGTACTTC. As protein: CAWSVQGYEQYF.

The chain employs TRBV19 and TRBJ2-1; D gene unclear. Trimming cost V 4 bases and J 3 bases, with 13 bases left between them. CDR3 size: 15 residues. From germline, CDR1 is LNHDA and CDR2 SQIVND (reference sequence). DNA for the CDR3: TGTGCCAGTAGTACTCGGCGGCTACACTACAATGAGCAGTTCTTC. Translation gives CASSTRRLHYNEQFF.

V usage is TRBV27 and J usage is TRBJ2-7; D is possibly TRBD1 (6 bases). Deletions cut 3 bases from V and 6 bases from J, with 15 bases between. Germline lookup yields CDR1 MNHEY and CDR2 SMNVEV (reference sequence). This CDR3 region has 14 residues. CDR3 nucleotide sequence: TGTGCCAGCAGTTTCGGGACAAGACTGGGCGAGCAGTACTTC. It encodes CASSFGTRLGEQYF.

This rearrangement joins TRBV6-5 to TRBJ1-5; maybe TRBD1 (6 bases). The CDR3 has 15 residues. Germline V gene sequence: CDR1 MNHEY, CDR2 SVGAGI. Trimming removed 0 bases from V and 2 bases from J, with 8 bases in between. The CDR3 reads CASSYSGGRNQPQHF. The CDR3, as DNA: TGTGCCAGCAGTTACTCCGGGGGGCGCAATCAGCCCCAGCATTTT.

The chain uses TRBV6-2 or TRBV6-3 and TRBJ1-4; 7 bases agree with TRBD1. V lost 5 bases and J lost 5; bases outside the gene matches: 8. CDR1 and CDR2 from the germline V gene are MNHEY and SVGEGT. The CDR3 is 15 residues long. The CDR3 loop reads CASSRRQGSNEKLFF. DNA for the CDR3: TGTGCCAGCAGTCGTCGACAGGGATCAAATGAAAAACTGTTTTTT.

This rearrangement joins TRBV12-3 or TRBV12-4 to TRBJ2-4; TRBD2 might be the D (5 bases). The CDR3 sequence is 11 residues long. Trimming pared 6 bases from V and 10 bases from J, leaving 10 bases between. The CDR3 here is CASSQRGIQYF. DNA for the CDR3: TGTGCCAGCAGCCAAAGAGGGATTCAGTACTTC.

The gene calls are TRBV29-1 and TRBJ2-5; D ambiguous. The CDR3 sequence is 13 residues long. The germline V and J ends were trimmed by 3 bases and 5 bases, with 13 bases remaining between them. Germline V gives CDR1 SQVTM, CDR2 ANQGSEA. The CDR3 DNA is TGCAGCGTTGACCCCCCTTACCCCGAGACCCAGTACTTC. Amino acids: CSVDPPYPETQYF.